This T cell receptor beta chain came from a study of blood T cells in healthy people across ages. V lost 1 base and J 2 bases, leaving 13 bases between the germline ends. Germline CDR1 is SGHTA and CDR2 is FQGTGA. This CDR3 contains 16 residues. Study conclusions and caveats: Older age went with lower TCR beta diversity per million T cells, in a roughly linear way.

The second PCR ran about 7 to 12 cycles with a sample-barcoded 5' primer and J-beta primers. All cDNA molecules were each tagged by a template-switch adaptor with 12 random nucleotides. One entry per CDR3 protein results from TCRdb running MiXCR on the 5' RACE reads. The sample comprises about 780,000 distinct CDR3 sequences, approximately 24% of which are singletons, and about 2.9% rests with the top ten. Of note for this clonotype: No antigen is known for it.

The same specimen was also included in a second study, on T cells of mothers and their children.

Input material: blood. The source is a boy aged 10-17 years in good health. The rearrangement joins TRBV7-3 to TRBJ2-3; D call uncertain. The CDR3 DNA reads as TGTGCCAGCAGCTTAATCGGCTACTCCTCCACAGATACGCAGTATTTT. Encoded protein: CASSLIGYSSTDTQYF. The entire variable domain, with the rest obtained from reference TRBV7-3 and TRBJ2-3, is as follows: GAGVSQTPSNKVTEKGKYVELRCDPISGHTALYWYRQSLGQGPEFLIYFQGTGAADDSGLPNDRFFAVRPEGSVSTLKIQRTERGDSAVYLCASSLIGYSSTDTQYFGPGTRLTVL.